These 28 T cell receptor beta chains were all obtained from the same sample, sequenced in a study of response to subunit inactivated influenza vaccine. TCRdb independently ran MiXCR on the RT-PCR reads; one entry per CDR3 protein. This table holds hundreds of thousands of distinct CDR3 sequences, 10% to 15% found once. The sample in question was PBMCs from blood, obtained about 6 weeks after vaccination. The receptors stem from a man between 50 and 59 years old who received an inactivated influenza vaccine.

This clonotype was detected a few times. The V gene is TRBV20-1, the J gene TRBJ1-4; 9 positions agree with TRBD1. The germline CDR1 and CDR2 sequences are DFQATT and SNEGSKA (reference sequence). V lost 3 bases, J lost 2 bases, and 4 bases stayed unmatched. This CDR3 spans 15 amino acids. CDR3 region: CSASRGTGTNEKLFF. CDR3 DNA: TGCAGTGCTAGTAGGGGGACAGGGACTAATGAAAAACTGTTTTTT.

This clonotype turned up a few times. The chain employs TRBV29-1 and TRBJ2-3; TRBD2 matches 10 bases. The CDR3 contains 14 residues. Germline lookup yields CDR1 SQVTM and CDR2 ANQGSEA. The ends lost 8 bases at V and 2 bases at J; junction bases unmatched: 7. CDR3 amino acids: CSLVSGGTTDTQYF. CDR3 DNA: TGCAGCCTTGTTAGCGGGGGGACCACAGATACGCAGTATTTT.

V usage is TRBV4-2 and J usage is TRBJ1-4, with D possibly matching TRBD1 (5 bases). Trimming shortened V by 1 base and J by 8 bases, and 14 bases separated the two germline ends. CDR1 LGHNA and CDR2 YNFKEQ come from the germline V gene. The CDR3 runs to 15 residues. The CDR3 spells CASSQVGTFDEKLFF. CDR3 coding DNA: TGTGCCAGCAGCCAAGTCGGGACTTTTGACGAAAAACTGTTTTTT.

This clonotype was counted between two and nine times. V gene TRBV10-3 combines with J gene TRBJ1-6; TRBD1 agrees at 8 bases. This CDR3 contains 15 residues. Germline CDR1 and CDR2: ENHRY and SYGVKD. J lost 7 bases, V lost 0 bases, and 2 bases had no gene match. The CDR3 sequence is CAISESQGANSPLHF. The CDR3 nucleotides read TGTGCCATCAGTGAGTCGCAGGGGGCGAATTCACCCCTCCACTTT.

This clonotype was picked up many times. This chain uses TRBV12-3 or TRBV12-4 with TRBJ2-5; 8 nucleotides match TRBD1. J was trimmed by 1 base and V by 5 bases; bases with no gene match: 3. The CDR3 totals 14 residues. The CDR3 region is CASSPGGFQETQYF. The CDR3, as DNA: TGTGCCAGCAGTCCAGGGGGCTTCCAAGAGACCCAGTACTTC.

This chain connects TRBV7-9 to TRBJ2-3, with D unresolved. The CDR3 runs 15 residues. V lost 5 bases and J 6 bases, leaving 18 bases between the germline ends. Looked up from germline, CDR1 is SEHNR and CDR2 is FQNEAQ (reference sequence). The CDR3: CASSPPDGLRDTQYF. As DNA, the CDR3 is TGTGCCAGCAGCCCACCCGATGGGTTAAGGGATACGCAGTATTTT.

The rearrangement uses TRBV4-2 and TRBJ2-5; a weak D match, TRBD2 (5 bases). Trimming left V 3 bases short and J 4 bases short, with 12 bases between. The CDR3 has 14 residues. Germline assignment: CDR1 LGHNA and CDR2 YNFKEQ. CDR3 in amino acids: CASSQRTSTETQYF. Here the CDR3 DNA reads TGTGCCAGCAGCCAGAGAACTAGTACAGAGACCCAGTACTTC.

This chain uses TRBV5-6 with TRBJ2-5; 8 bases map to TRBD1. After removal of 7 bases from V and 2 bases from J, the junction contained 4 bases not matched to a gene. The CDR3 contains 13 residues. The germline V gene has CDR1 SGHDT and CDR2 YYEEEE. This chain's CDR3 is CASGQGIQETQYF. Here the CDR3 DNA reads TGTGCCAGCGGACAGGGTATACAAGAGACCCAGTACTTC.

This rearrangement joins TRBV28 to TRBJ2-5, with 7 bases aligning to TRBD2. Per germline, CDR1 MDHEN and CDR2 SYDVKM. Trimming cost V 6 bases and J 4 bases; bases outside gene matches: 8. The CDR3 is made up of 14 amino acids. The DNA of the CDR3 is TGTGCCAGCAGGCGAGGGAGGGGCAGAGAGACCCAGTACTTC. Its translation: CASRRGRGRETQYF.

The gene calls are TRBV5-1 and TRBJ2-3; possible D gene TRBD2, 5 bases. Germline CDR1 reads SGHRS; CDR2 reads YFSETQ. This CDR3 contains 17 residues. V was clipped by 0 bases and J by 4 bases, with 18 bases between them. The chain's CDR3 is CASSLALALRGPDTQYF. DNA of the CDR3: TGCGCCAGCAGCTTGGCTTTAGCGCTTCGTGGTCCAGATACGCAGTATTTT.

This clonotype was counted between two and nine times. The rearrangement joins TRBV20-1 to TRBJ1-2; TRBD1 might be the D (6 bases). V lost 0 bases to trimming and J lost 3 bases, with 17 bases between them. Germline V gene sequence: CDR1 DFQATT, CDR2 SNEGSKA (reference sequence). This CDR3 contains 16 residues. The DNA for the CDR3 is TGCAGTGCTAGAGAGGGGGCCTACAGGCCCCACTATGGCTACACCTTC. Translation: CSAREGAYRPHYGYTF.

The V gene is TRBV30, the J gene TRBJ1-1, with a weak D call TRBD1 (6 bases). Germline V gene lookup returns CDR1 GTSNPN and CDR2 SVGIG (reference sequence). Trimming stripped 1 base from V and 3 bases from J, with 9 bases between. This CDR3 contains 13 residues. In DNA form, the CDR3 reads TGTGCCTGGAGTGGACAGGTGGACACTGAAGCTTTCTTT. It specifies CAWSGQVDTEAFF.

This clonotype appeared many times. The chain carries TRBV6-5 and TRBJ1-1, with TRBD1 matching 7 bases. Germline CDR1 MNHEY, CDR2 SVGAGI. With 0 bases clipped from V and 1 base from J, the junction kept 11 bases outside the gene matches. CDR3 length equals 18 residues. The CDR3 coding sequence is TGTGCCAGCAGTTACTCGCCCCAGACAGGGCGAAGGAACACTGAAGCTTTCTTT. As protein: CASSYSPQTGRRNTEAFF.

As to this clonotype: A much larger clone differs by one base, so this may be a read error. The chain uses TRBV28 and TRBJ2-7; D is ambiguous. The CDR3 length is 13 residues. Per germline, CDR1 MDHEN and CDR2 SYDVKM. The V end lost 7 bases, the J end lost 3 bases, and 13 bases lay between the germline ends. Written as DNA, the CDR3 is TGTGCCAGCACCCCGGACCTAATCTACGAGCAGTACTTC. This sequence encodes CASTPDLIYEQYF.

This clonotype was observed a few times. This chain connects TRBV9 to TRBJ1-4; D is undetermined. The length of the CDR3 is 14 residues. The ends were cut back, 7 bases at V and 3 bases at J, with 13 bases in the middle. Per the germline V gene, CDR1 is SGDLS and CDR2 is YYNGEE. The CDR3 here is CASSKDGSNEKLFF. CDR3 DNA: TGTGCCAGCTCCAAAGACGGATCTAATGAAAAACTGTTTTTT.

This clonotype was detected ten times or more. CDR3 residues: CASSTTGEGETQYF. DNA for the CDR3: TGTGCCAGCAGCACCACAGGGGAGGGGGAGACCCAGTACTTC. V gene TRBV7-9 combines with J gene TRBJ2-5; either TRBD1 or TRBD2 may supply D (7 bases each). Trimming took 5 bases from V and 5 from J, leaving 15 bases between them. This CDR3 has 14 residues. The germline V gene has CDR1 SEHNR and CDR2 FQNEAQ (reference sequence). Combining the CDR3 with reference TRBV7-9 and TRBJ2-5 gives the whole variable domain DTGVSQNPRHKITKRGQNVTFRCDPISEHNRLYWYRQTLGQGPEFLTYFQNEAQLEKSRLLSDRFSAERPKGSFSTLEIQRTEQGDSAMYLCASSTTGEGETQYFGPGTRLLVL.

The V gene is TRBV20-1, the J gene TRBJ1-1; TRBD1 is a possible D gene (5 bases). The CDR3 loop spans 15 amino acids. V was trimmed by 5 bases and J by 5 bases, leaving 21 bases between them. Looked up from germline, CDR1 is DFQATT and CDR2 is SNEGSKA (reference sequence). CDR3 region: CSAPRRGPGVTEAFF. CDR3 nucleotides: TGCAGTGCTCCAAGGAGGGGCCCGGGGGTGACTGAAGCTTTCTTT.

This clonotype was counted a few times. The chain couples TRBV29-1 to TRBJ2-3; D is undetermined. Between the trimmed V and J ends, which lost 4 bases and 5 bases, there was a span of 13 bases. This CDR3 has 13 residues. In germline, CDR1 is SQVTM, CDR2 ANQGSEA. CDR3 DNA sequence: TGCAGCGTTGGGGGTAGCCAGATAGATACGCAGTATTTT. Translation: CSVGGSQIDTQYF.

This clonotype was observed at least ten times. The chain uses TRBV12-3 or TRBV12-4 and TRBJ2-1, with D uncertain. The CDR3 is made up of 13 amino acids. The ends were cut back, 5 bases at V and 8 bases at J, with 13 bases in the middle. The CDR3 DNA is TGTGCCAGCAGTGCTTTCGTGTCGGATGAGCAGTTCTTC. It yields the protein CASSAFVSDEQFF.

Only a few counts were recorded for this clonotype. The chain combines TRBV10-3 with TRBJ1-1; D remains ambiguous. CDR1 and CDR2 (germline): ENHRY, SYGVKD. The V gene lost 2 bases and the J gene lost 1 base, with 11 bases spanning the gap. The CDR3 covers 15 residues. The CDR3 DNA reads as TGTGCCATCAGTGAGCGGGCCCTTGGGAACACTGAAGCTTTCTTT. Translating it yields CAISERALGNTEAFF.

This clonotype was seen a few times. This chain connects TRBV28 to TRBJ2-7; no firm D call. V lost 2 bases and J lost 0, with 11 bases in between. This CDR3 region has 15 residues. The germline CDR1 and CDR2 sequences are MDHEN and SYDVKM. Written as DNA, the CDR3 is TGTGCCAGCAGTTTACGGCCCGGCAGCTCCTACGAGCAGTACTTC. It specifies CASSLRPGSSYEQYF.

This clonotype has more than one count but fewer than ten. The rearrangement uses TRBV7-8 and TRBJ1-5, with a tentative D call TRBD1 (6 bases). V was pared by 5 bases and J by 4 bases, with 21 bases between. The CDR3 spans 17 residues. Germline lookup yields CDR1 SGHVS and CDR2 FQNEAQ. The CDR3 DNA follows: TGTGCCAGCAGCCAAGGGGGGGGAGGTACGTCGAATCAGCCCCAGCATTTT. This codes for CASSQGGGGTSNQPQHF.

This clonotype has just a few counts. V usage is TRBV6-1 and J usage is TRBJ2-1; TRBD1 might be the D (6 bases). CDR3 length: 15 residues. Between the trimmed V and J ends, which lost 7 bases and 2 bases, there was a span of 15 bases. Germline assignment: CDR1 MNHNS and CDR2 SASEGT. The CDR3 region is CASTPGAETYNEQFF. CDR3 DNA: TGTGCCAGCACCCCAGGGGCGGAAACCTACAATGAGCAGTTCTTC.

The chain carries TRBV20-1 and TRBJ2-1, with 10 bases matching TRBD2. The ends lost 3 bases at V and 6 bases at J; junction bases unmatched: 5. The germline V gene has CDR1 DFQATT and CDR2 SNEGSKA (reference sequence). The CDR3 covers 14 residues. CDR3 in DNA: TGCAGTGCTAGGATAGCGGGGGGCCCCAATGAGCAGTTCTTC. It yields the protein CSARIAGGPNEQFF.

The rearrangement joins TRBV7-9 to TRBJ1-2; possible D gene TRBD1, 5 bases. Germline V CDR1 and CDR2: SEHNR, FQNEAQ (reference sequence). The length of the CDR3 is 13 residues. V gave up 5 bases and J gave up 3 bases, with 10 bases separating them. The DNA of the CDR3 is TGTGCCAGCAGCCATGGGGGGGACTATGGCTACACCTTC. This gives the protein CASSHGGDYGYTF.

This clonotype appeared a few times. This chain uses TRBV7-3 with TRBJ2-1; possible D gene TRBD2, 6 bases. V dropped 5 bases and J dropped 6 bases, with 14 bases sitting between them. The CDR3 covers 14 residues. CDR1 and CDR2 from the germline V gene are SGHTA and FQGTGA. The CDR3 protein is CASSPTTSRNEQFF. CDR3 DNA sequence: TGTGCCAGCAGCCCAACGACTAGTCGCAATGAGCAGTTCTTC.

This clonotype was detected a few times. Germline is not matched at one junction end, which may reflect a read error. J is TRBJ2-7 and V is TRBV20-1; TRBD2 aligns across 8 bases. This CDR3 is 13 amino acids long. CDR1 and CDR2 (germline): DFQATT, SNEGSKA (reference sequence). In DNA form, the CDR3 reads TGCAGTACTAGGGCGGGAGGAGTTGGCGAGCAGTACTTC. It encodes CSTRAGGVGEQYF.

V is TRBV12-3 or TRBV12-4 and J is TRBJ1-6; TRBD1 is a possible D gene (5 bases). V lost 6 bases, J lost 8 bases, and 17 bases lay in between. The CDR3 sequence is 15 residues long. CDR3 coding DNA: TGTGCCAGCAGGAATGGGTGGGGGACGGATTCACCCCTCCACTTT. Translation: CASRNGWGTDSPLHF.